The 25 T cell receptor beta chains reported below all come from one sample, sequenced in a study of T-cell memory formation after mild COVID-19. Via MiXCR, TCRdb re-called the 5' RACE reads, giving one row per CDR3 protein. Of about half a million distinct CDR3 sequences in the sample, about 18% were seen once. The sample taken for sequencing was PBMCs or a T cell subset sorted from them (not recorded which). Receptor source: an adult woman who had mild COVID-19 (a few samples of this study predate the infection). Cell type and time point are not known.

This clonotype has more than one count but fewer than ten. The chain uses TRBV2 and TRBJ2-5; possible D gene TRBD2, 6 bases. V lost 2 bases and J lost 4, with 8 bases in between. The CDR3 is made up of 13 amino acids. CDR1 SNHLY and CDR2 FYNNEI come from the germline V gene. Here the CDR3 DNA reads TGTGCCAGCAGTGAAATTAGCGGAGAGACCCAGTACTTC. This codes for CASSEISGETQYF.

This clonotype has more than one count but fewer than ten. V gene TRBV12-3 or TRBV12-4 combines with J gene TRBJ2-7; D assignment may be TRBD1 or TRBD2 (5 bases each). The CDR3 is made up of 15 amino acids. Trimming took 0 bases from V and 2 from J, leaving 11 bases between them. Here the CDR3 reads CASSLAGTAAYEQYF. In nucleotides, the CDR3 is TGTGCCAGCAGTTTAGCGGGGACGGCGGCCTACGAGCAGTACTTC.

The V gene is TRBV11-3, the J gene TRBJ2-1; 10 bases match TRBD2. After removal of 4 bases from V and 7 bases from J, the junction contained 10 bases not matched to a gene. The germline gives CDR1 SGHNT, CDR2 YENEEA. The CDR3 runs to 16 residues. In nucleotides, the CDR3 is TGTGCCAGCAGCTCCGTAGCGGGAGGTGTTGCTAATGAGCAGTTCTTC. Translation: CASSSVAGGVANEQFF. The entire variable domain, with the rest obtained from reference TRBV11-3 and TRBJ2-1, is as follows: EAGVVQSPRYKIIEKKQPVAFWCNPISGHNTLYWYLQNLGQGPELLIRYENEEAVDDSQLPKDRFSAERLKGVDSTLKIQPAELGDSAVYLCASSSVAGGVANEQFFGPGTRLTVL.

This clonotype was counted only a few times. This chain connects TRBV7-2 to TRBJ2-7; D is uncertain. The CDR3 runs 11 residues. Trimming left V 6 bases short and J 5 bases short, with 8 bases between. Germline CDR1 SGHTA, CDR2 FQGNSA. The chain's CDR3 is CASRSEDEQYF. CDR3 in DNA: TGTGCCAGCAGATCCGAGGACGAGCAGTACTTC.

There are a few counts of this clonotype. The chain carries TRBV5-6 and TRBJ2-7; 7 bases line up with TRBD2. Germline trimming cut 0 bases from V and 0 bases from J; bases unmatched to any gene: 9. CDR3 length: 17 residues. Germline V lookup: CDR1 SGHDT, CDR2 YYEEEE. The CDR3 DNA reads as TGTGCCAGCAGCTTGGCTCAGGAGGGAGGGCGCTCCTACGAGCAGTACTTC. Translating it yields CASSLAQEGGRSYEQYF. Full variable domain (outside the CDR3, taken from reference TRBV5-6 and TRBJ2-7): DAGVTQSPTHLIKTRGQQVTLRCSPKSGHDTVSWYQQALGQGPQFIFQYYEEEERQRGNFPDRFSGHQFPNYSSELNVNALLLGDSALYLCASSLAQEGGRSYEQYFGPGTRLTVT.

This clonotype was recorded a few times. The chain combines TRBV19 with TRBJ2-1; 8 bases map to TRBD1. The V segment lost 3 bases and the J segment 3 bases; nucleotides outside the gene matches: 1. Germline-derived CDR1 and CDR2 are LNHDA and SQIVND (reference sequence). This CDR3 is 14 amino acids long. CDR3 sequence (DNA): TGTGCCAGTAGTATGGGACAGGACTACAATGAGCAGTTCTTC. It yields the protein CASSMGQDYNEQFF.

The gene calls are TRBV6-5 and TRBJ2-7; D may match TRBD1 or TRBD2 (5 bases each). The V and J ends lost 0 bases and 0 bases respectively, with 9 bases between them. CDR3 length: 15 residues. Germline V lookup: CDR1 MNHEY, CDR2 SVGAGI. The CDR3 region has the DNA TGTGCCAGCAGTTACTCGGGGCGGGCCTCCTACGAGCAGTACTTC. Translated: CASSYSGRASYEQYF.

This chain joins TRBV24-1 and TRBJ1-2; a weak D match, TRBD1 (6 bases). The CDR3 runs 14 residues. The V gene's germline CDR1 is KGHDR and CDR2 SFDVKD. Deletions cut 6 bases from V and 2 bases from J, with 12 bases between. DNA for the CDR3: TGTGCCACCAGTAGGAATGACAGGAACTATGGCTACACCTTC. Translated: CATSRNDRNYGYTF.

The chain uses TRBV15 and TRBJ2-3; D gene uncertain. The CDR3 length is 15 residues. Germline lookup yields CDR1 LNHNV and CDR2 YYDKDF (reference sequence). The V and J ends lost 0 bases and 10 bases respectively, with 17 bases between them. The CDR3 nucleotides are TGTGCCACCAGCAGAGATAGTAGTTCCAGTTGGGCGCAGTATTTT. It is translated as CATSRDSSSSWAQYF.

The chain couples TRBV7-9 to TRBJ2-3; 8 bases match TRBD2. The J segment lost 5 bases and the V segment lost 5 bases, leaving 9 bases of the junction unmatched. The CDR3 consists of 15 residues. Germline CDR1 is SEHNR and CDR2 is FQNEAQ (reference sequence). CDR3 in amino acids: CASSPGGETGDTQYF. The CDR3 DNA reads TGTGCCAGCAGCCCCGGGGGGGAGACGGGAGATACGCAGTATTTT. The whole variable domain, filled in from reference TRBV7-9 and TRBJ2-3, reads DTGVSQNPRHKITKRGQNVTFRCDPISEHNRLYWYRQTLGQGPEFLTYFQNEAQLEKSRLLSDRFSAERPKGSFSTLEIQRTEQGDSAMYLCASSPGGETGDTQYFGPGTRLTVL.

This chain connects TRBV7-6 to TRBJ1-6; D unclear. CDR3 length: 17 amino acids. Trimming left V 1 base short and J 10 bases short, with 20 bases between. The V gene's germline CDR1 is SGHVS and CDR2 FNYEAQ. The CDR3 DNA sequence: TGTGCCAGCAGCTTAGAGTCAACGGCGGGCGGAGGCTCACCCCTCCACTTT. Its protein product is CASSLESTAGGGSPLHF.

This clonotype has ten or more counts. The rearrangement uses TRBV20-1 and TRBJ2-7; D is perhaps TRBD2 (7 bases). The V gene's germline CDR1 is DFQATT and CDR2 SNEGSKA (reference sequence). CDR3 length: 14 residues. Trimming cost V 1 base and J 1 base, with 11 bases left between them. In DNA form, the CDR3 reads TGCAGTGCTAGAGGGGGGGGCGAGTCCTACGAGCAGTACTTC. It codes for CSARGGGESYEQYF.

The chain combines TRBV5-1 with TRBJ1-5; tentatively, D is TRBD1 (6 bases). V gave up 4 bases and J gave up 3 bases, with 14 bases separating them. CDR1 and CDR2 (germline): SGHRS, YFSETQ. The length of the CDR3 is 15 residues. Here the CDR3 DNA reads TGCGCCAGCAGCCAAGGTGGGGGGGCCAATCAGCCCCAGCATTTT. It translates to CASSQGGGANQPQHF.

The chain combines TRBV7-6 with TRBJ1-2; TRBD1 might be the D (6 bases). CDR1 SGHVS and CDR2 FNYEAQ come from the germline V gene. With 4 bases removed from V and 7 bases from J, the gap between germline ends came to 19 bases. The CDR3 is 15 residues long. CDR3 DNA sequence: TGTGCCAGCAGCTCACCCCGGAGGGGGGCGTCTGGCTACACCTTC. Protein: CASSSPRRGASGYTF.

V and J are TRBV5-1 and TRBJ2-7, with D possibly matching TRBD1 (7 bases). CDR3 length: 14 residues. With 5 bases removed from V and 3 bases from J, the gap between germline ends came to 15 bases. Germline CDR1 SGHRS, CDR2 YFSETQ. As DNA, the CDR3 is TGCGCCAGCAGGCCGGGGGACAGCCGCTACGAGCAGTACTTC. Amino acids: CASRPGDSRYEQYF.

This clonotype was observed a handful of times. The gene calls are TRBV20-1 and TRBJ1-1, with TRBD1 as a possible D gene (5 bases). The CDR3 runs 12 residues. V dropped 5 bases and J dropped 4 bases, with 11 bases sitting between them. Germline V gives CDR1 DFQATT, CDR2 SNEGSKA (reference sequence). CDR3 sequence: CSALGGGTEAFF. The CDR3 DNA sequence: TGCAGTGCTCTGGGTGGGGGCACTGAAGCTTTCTTT.

This rearrangement joins TRBV6-1 to TRBJ2-1; TRBD1 agrees at 9 bases. The germline gives CDR1 MNHNS, CDR2 SASEGT. The trim removed 6 bases at V and 6 bases at J, leaving 6 bases unmatched. The CDR3 spans 14 residues. CDR3 DNA: TGTGCCAGCAGCACAGGGGGCTGGGGCAATGAGCAGTTCTTC. This encodes CASSTGGWGNEQFF.

This sequence joins TRBV7-9 and TRBJ2-1, with TRBD2 matching 9 bases. With V trimmed by 1 base and J by 4 bases, 5 bases remained unmatched. This CDR3 is 16 amino acids long. Germline V gene lookup returns CDR1 SEHNR and CDR2 FQNEAQ (reference sequence). The CDR3 here is CASSLGLAARYNEQFF. CDR3 nucleotides: TGTGCCAGCAGCTTAGGACTAGCGGCACGGTACAATGAGCAGTTCTTC.

This clonotype was recorded a few times. V usage is TRBV20-1 and J usage is TRBJ2-2, with TRBD1 matching 7 bases. With 0 bases clipped from V and 7 bases from J, the junction kept 2 bases outside the gene matches. Germline V gene lookup returns CDR1 DFQATT and CDR2 SNEGSKA (reference sequence). The CDR3 is made up of 13 amino acids. The DNA of the CDR3 is TGCAGTGCTAGAGATACAGGGGTCGGGGAGCTGTTTTTT. This encodes CSARDTGVGELFF.

The table lists this clonotype with a few counts. V gene TRBV9 combines with J gene TRBJ2-3, with 7 nucleotides matching TRBD2. V lost 5 bases, J lost 4 bases, and 10 bases stayed unmatched. The CDR3 runs to 15 residues. Per germline, CDR1 SGDLS and CDR2 YYNGEE. The CDR3 bases are TGTGCCAGCAGTTTAGCGGGTCAAGGGTCAGATACGCAGTATTTT. Its translation: CASSLAGQGSDTQYF.

The chain employs TRBV6-1 and TRBJ2-1; TRBD2 matches at 7 bases. J lost 4 bases, V lost 10 bases, and 10 bases had no gene match. Germline V gives CDR1 MNHNS, CDR2 SASEGT. This CDR3 contains 14 residues. The DNA for the CDR3 is TGTGCCATCTCGGGGGGAGGAGGGTACAATGAGCAGTTCTTC. Encoded protein: CAISGGGGYNEQFF.

This clonotype is a singleton in its sample. This chain uses TRBV7-3 with TRBJ2-2; unclear D gene. The CDR3 length is 17 residues. Germline V gene sequence: CDR1 SGHTA, CDR2 FQGTGA. V dropped 5 bases and J dropped 0 bases, with 16 bases sitting between them. The CDR3 loop is CASSLSGYSSNTGELFF. In nucleotides, the CDR3 is TGTGCCAGCAGCCTCTCGGGTTACAGTTCGAACACCGGGGAGCTGTTTTTT.

The rearrangement links TRBV5-5 to TRBJ2-7, with D unclear. The CDR3 spans 14 residues. Germline assignment: CDR1 SGHKS and CDR2 YYEKEE (reference sequence). Trimming pared 4 bases from V and 12 bases from J, leaving 23 bases between. CDR3 region: CASSNPPRWPVRYF. The CDR3 nucleotides are TGTGCCAGCAGCAACCCTCCCAGGTGGCCCGTCAGGTACTTC. The full variable domain, with the rest looked up from reference TRBV5-5 and TRBJ2-7, is DAGVTQSPTHLIKTRGQQVTLRCSPISGHKSVSWYQQVLGQGPQFIFQYYEKEERGRGNFPDRFSARQFPNYSSELNVNALLLGDSALYLCASSNPPRWPVRYFGPGTRLTVT.

The chain employs TRBV24-1 and TRBJ2-7; D is uncertain. Germline V lookup: CDR1 KGHDR, CDR2 SFDVKD. The CDR3 covers 14 residues. V was trimmed by 3 bases and J by 2 bases, leaving 10 bases between them. CDR3 amino acids: CATSDRTDAYEQYF. The CDR3 DNA is TGTGCCACCAGTGATCGGACGGACGCCTACGAGCAGTACTTC.

This clonotype was observed at least ten times. The chain links TRBV7-3 to TRBJ2-1; TRBD2 agrees at 12 bases. Losses at the gene ends were 5 bases for V and 7 bases for J; bases not matched to a gene: 9. CDR1 and CDR2 (germline): SGHTA, FQGTGA. CDR3 length: 16 amino acids. CDR3 region: CASSHLAGGRMNEQFF. The DNA for the CDR3 is TGTGCCAGCAGCCATCTAGCGGGAGGGAGGATGAATGAGCAGTTCTTC.